This paragraph reports one T cell receptor (beta chain). TCRdb called the RT-PCR reads again in MiXCR, with one record for every CDR3 protein. Of about 680,000 distinct CDR3 sequences listed, approximately 15% are singletons. The CDR3 is 15 amino acids. Germline V gene sequence: CDR1 LNHDA, CDR2 SQIVND (reference sequence). Trimming removed 2 bases at V and 4 bases at J, with 14 bases between. The rearrangement uses TRBV19 and TRBJ1-1; D unclear. The sequenced sample consisted of memory CD4+ T cells from blood. The source of this sequence is a female donor in good health, serving as a healthy control. The CDR3 region is CASSIIQEWTTEAFF. CDR3 nucleotide sequence: TGTGCCAGTAGTATAATCCAGGAGTGGACCACTGAAGCTTTCTTT.